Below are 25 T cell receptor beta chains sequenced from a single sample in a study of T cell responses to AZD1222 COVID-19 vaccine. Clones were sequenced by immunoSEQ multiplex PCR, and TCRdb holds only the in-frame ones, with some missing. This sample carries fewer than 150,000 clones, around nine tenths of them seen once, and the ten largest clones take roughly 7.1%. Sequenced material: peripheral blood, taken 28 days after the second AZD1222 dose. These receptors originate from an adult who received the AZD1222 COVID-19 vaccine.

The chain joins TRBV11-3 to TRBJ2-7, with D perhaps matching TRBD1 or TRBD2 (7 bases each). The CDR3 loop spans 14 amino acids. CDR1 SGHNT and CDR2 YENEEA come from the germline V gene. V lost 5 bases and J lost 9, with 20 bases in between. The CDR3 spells CASSLMGGGGRQYF. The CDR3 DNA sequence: TGTGCCAGCAGCCTCATGGGAGGGGGCGGAAGGCAGTACTTC.

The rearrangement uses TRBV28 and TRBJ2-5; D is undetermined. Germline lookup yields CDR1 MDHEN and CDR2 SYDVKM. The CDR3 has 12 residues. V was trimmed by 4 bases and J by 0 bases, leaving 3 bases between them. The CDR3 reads CASSSYQETQYF. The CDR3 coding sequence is TGTGCCAGCAGTTCGTACCAAGAGACCCAGTACTTC.

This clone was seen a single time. CDR3 coding DNA: TGTGCCAGTAGTGCGTCCAGGGGTGGCTACACCTTC. Translated: CASSASRGGYTF. V gene TRBV19 combines with J gene TRBJ1-2; D is possibly TRBD1 (6 bases). Trimming took 5 bases from V and 7 from J, leaving 11 bases between them. CDR3 size: 12 residues. In germline, CDR1 is LNHDA, CDR2 SQIVND (reference sequence).

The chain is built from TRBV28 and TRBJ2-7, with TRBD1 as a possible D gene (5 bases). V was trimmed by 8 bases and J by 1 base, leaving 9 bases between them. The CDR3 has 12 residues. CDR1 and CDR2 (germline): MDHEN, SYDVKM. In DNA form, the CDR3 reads TGTGCCAGCGCGAGACAGTCCTACGAGCAGTACTTC. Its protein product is CASARQSYEQYF.

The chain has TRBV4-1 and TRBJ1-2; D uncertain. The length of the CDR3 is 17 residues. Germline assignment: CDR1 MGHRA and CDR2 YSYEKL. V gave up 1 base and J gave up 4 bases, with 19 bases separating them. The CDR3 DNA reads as TGCGCCAGCAGCCAAGCGGAAGTAGGAGGCGGTAGCTATGGCTACACCTTC. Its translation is CASSQAEVGGGSYGYTF.

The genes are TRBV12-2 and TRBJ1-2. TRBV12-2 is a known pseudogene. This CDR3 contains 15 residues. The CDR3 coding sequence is TGTGCAAGTCGCTTAGGGTGGAGGTCTAGCTATGGCTACACCTTC. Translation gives CASRLGWRSSYGYTF.

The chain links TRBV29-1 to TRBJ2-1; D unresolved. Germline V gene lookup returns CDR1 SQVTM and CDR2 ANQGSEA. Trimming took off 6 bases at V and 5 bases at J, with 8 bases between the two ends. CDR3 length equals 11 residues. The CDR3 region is CSVAFDNEQFF. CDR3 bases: TGCAGCGTCGCTTTTGACAATGAGCAGTTCTTC.

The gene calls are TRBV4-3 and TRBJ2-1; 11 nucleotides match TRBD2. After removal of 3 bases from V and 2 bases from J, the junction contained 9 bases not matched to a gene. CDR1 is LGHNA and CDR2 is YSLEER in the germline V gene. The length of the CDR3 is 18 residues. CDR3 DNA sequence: TGCGCCAGCAGCCAGGTTTGGAGTAGCGGGAGGGCCTACAATGAGCAGTTCTTC. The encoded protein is CASSQVWSSGRAYNEQFF.

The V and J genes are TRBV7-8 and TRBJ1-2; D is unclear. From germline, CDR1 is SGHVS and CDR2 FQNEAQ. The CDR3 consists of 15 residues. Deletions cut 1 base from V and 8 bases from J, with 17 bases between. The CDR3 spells CASSLERLPGGGYTF. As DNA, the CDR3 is TGTGCCAGCAGCTTAGAGAGGCTCCCCGGTGGAGGCTACACCTTC.

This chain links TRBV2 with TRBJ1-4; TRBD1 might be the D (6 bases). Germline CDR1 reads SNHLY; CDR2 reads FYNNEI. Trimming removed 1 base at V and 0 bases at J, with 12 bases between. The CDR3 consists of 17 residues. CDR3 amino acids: CASSEEGDLATNEKLFF. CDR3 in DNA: TGTGCCAGCAGTGAAGAGGGGGACCTTGCAACTAATGAAAAACTGTTTTTT.

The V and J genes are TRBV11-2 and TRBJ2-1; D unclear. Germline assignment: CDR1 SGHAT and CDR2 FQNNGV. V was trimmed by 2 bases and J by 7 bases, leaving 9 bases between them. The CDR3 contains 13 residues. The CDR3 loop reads CASSLNVPNEQFF. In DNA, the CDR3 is TGTGCCAGCAGCTTAAATGTCCCGAATGAGCAGTTCTTC.

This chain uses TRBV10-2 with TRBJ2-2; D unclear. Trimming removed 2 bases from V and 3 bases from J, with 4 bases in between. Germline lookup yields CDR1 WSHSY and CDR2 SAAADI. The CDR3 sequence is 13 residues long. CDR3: CASSEPDTGELFF. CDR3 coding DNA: TGCGCCAGCAGTGAGCCGGACACCGGGGAGCTGTTTTTT.

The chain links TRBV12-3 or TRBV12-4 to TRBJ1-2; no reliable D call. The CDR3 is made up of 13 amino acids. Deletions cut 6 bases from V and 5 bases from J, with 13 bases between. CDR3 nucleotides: TGTGCCAGCAGGCCGTCAGCGTTTTATGGCTACACCTTC. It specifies CASRPSAFYGYTF.

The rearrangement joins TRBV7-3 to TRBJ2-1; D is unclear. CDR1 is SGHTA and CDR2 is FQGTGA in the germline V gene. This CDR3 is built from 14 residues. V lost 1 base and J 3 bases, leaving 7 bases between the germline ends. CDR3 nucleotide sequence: TGTGCCAGCAGCTTAAGAGCACACTACAATGAGCAGTTCTTC. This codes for CASSLRAHYNEQFF. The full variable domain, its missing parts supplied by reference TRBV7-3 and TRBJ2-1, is GAGVSQTPSNKVTEKGKYVELRCDPISGHTALYWYRQSLGQGPEFLIYFQGTGAADDSGLPNDRFFAVRPEGSVSTLKIQRTERGDSAVYLCASSLRAHYNEQFFGPGTRLTVL.

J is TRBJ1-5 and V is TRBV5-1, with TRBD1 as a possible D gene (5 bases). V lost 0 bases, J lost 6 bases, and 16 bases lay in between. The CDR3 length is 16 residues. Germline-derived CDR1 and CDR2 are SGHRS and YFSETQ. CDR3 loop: CASSLGVIGAGQPQHF. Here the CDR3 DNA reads TGCGCCAGCAGCTTGGGGGTGATAGGGGCCGGTCAGCCCCAGCATTTT.

CDR3 DNA sequence: TGTGCCAGCAGCTTGGGGGTCCTTAGCGGGTCCTACAATGAGCAGTTCTTC. Translating it yields CASSLGVLSGSYNEQFF. The chain recombines TRBV5-8 with TRBJ2-1; 7 bases agree with TRBD2. V lost 0 bases and J lost 1; bases outside the gene matches: 7. CDR3 length: 17 residues. Germline V gene sequence: CDR1 SGHTS, CDR2 YDEGEE. The complete variable domain, with remaining parts taken from reference TRBV5-8 and TRBJ2-1, reads EAGVTQSPTHLIKTRGQQATLRCSPISGHTSVYWYQQALGLGLQFLLWYDEGEERNRGNFPPRFSGRQFPNYSSELNVNALELEDSALYLCASSLGVLSGSYNEQFFGPGTRLTVL.

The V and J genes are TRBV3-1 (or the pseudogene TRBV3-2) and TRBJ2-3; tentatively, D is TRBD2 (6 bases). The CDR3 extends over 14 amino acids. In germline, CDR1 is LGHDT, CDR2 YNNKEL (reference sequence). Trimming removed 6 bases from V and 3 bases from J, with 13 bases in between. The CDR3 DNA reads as TGTGCCAGCAGACTTGGACTAATAACAGATACGCAGTATTTT. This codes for CASRLGLITDTQYF.

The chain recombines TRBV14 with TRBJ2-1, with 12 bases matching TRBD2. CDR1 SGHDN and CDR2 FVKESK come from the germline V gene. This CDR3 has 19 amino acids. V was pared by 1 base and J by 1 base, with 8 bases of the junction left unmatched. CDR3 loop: CASSQGRLAGDGSYNEQFF. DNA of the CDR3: TGTGCCAGCAGCCAAGGCAGACTAGCGGGAGACGGGTCCTACAATGAGCAGTTCTTC. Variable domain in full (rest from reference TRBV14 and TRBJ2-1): EAGVTQFPSHSVIEKGQTVTLRCDPISGHDNLYWYRRVMGKEIKFLLHFVKESKQDESGMPNNRFLAERTGGTYSTLKVQPAELEDSGVYFCASSQGRLAGDGSYNEQFFGPGTRLTVL.

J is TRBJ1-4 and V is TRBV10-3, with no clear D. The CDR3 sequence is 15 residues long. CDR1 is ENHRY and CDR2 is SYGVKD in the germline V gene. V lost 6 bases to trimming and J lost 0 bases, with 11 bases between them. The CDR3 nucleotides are TGTGCCATCAGGCCCGAGGTCGCAACTAATGAAAAACTGTTTTTT. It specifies CAIRPEVATNEKLFF.

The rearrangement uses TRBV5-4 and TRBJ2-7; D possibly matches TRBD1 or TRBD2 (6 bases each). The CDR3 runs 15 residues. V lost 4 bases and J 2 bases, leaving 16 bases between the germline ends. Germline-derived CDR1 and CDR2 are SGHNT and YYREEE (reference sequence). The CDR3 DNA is TGTGCCAGCAGCATCGGAGGGACAAACCCCTACGAGCAGTACTTC. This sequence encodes CASSIGGTNPYEQYF. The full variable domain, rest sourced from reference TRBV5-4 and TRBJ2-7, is ETGVTQSPTHLIKTRGQQVTLRCSSQSGHNTVSWYQQALGQGPQFIFQYYREEENGRGNFPPRFSGLQFPNYSSELNVNALELDDSALYLCASSIGGTNPYEQYFGPGTRLTVT.

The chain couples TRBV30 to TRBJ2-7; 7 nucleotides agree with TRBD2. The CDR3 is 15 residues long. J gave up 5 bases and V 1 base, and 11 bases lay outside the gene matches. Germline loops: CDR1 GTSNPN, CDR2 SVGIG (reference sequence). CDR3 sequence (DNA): TGTGCCTGGAGTGCCTGGGAGGGGCTGGGGGACGAGCAGTACTTC. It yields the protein CAWSAWEGLGDEQYF.

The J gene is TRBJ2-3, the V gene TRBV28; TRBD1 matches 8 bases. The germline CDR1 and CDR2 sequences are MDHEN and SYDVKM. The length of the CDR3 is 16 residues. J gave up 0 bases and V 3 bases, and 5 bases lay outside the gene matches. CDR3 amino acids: CASSFPGTGSTDTQYF. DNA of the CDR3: TGTGCCAGCAGTTTCCCTGGGACAGGAAGCACAGATACGCAGTATTTT.

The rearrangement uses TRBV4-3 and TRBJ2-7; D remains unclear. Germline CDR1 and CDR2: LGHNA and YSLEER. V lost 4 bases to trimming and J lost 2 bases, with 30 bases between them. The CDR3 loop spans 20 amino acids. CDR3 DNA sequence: TGCGCCAGCAGCCCCTGGGTTTTCCACGGACCAGGTCCCCCCACCTACGAGCAGTACTTC. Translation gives CASSPWVFHGPGPPTYEQYF.

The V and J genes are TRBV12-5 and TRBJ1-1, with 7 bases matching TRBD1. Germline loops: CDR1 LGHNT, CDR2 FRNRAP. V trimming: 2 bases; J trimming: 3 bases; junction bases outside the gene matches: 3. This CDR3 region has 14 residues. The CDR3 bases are TGTGCTAGTGGTTTGCCCGGACAGGACACTGAAGCTTTCTTT. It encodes CASGLPGQDTEAFF.

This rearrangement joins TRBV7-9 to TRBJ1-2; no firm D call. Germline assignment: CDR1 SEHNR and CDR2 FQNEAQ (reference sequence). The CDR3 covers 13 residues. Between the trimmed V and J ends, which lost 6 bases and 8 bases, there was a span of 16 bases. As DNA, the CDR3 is TGTGCCAGCAGTCTTATGTCCGGACGGGGCTACACCTTC. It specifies CASSLMSGRGYTF.